This T cell receptor (beta chain) comes out of a study of shared clonotypes between healthy human individuals. Points from the study as a whole: Lower generation probabilities were found for non-shared clonotypes than for those shared by all four donors.

The germline gives CDR1 MGHRA, CDR2 YSYEKL. The CDR3 has 14 amino acids. J gave up 5 bases and V 3 bases, and 4 bases lay outside the gene matches. Nashville, Tennessee was home to all donors, who were Caucasian adults. Division of CD4+ cells produced a CD45RA+ naive subset and a CD45RA-negative memory subset. Turning to this clone: No antigen is known for it.

Profiled with immunoSEQ multiplex PCR; TCRdb holds only in-frame clones, not every one. The sample has around 600,000 clones; 97% are singletons. Sequenced input: naive CD4+ T cells sorted from blood. The subset: CD45RA+ positively selected. The chain employs TRBV4-1 and TRBJ2-5; 9 nucleotides line up with TRBD2. The sequence was collected from a young woman in good health. CDR3 bases: TGCGCCAGCAGCCAGGGACTAGCCGAGGAGACCCAGTACTTC. It yields the protein CASSQGLAEETQYF.